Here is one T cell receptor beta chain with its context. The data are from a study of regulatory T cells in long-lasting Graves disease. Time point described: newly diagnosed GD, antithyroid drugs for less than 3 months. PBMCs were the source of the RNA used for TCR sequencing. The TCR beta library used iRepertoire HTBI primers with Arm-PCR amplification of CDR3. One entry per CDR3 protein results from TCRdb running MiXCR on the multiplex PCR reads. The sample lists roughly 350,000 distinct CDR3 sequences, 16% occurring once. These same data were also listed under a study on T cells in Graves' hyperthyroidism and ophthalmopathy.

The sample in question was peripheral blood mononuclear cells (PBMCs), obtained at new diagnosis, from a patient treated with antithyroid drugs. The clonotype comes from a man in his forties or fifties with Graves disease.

The CDR3 is CASSHWTPPTDTQYF. The CDR3 DNA reads TGTGCCAGCAGCCACTGGACCCCTCCCACAGATACGCAGTATTTT. The chain employs TRBV3-1 and TRBJ2-3; no definite D call. The CDR3 runs 15 residues. Germline values: CDR1 LGHDT, CDR2 YNNKEL (reference sequence). V lost 3 bases and J 2 bases, leaving 12 bases between the germline ends.